Presented here are 9 T cell receptor beta chains from one specimen sequenced in a study of blood T cell repertoires in COVID-19. Profiled with immunoSEQ multiplex PCR; TCRdb holds only in-frame clones, not every one. The sample has around 250,000 clones, roughly 88% seen once; the top ten hold approximately 1.9%. Sequencing was done on a sample of PBMCs or T cells enriched from blood (not recorded which). The origin of the receptors is a woman between 50 and 59 years old who had recovered from COVID-19.

In this sample, this clone turned up a few times. The V call is TRBV12-5, the J call TRBJ2-7; D is perhaps TRBD2 (6 bases). Germline V gene data show CDR1 as LGHNT and CDR2 as FRNRAP. Trimming cost V 3 bases and J 4 bases, with 16 bases left between them. This CDR3 comprises 15 residues. DNA of the CDR3: TGTGCTAGTGGTTTCCGGGACTCAAACCCTTACGAGCAGTACTTC. Translating gives CASGFRDSNPYEQYF.

This chain connects TRBV28 to TRBJ1-5; D gene uncertain. Trimming left V 6 bases short and J 6 bases short, with 18 bases between. CDR1 is MDHEN, CDR2 SYDVKM, per germline. The CDR3 has 15 residues. CDR3 nucleotide sequence: TGTGCCAGCAGCCCGGGCCTAAGGGAGGTTCAGCCCCAGCATTTT. Protein sequence: CASSPGLREVQPQHF.

The chain recombines TRBV5-8 with TRBJ1-4, with D maybe TRBD1 (6 bases). The V and J ends lost 2 bases and 8 bases respectively, with 10 bases between them. Germline CDR1 is SGHTS and CDR2 is YDEGEE. The CDR3 contains 13 residues. The CDR3: CASSFSQGEKLFF. As DNA, the CDR3 is TGTGCCAGCAGCTTTTCGCAGGGGGAAAAACTGTTTTTT.

This rearrangement joins TRBV9 to TRBJ1-4; 9 bases are a match to TRBD1. Germline lookup yields CDR1 SGDLS and CDR2 YYNGEE. Trimming at V came to 0 bases and at J to 0 bases, leaving 9 bases not matched to a gene. The CDR3 runs to 19 residues. The CDR3 region has the DNA TGTGCCAGCAGCGTAGGGGGACAGGGAGGGGTGACAACTAATGAAAAACTGTTTTTT. It is translated as CASSVGGQGGVTTNEKLFF.

The table lists this clone with a count of one. This chain connects TRBV30 to TRBJ2-3; no clear D. CDR3 length: 11 residues. CDR1 and CDR2 from the germline V gene are GTSNPN and SVGIG (reference sequence). Between the trimmed V and J ends, which lost 4 bases and 7 bases, there was a span of 9 bases. The CDR3 DNA reads TGTGCCTGGACCACTATGAATACGCAGTATTTT. Translated: CAWTTMNTQYF.

The chain is built from TRBV3-1 (or the pseudogene TRBV3-2) and TRBJ2-2, with D possibly matching TRBD1 (5 bases). Germline CDR1 reads LGHDT; CDR2 reads YNNKEL (reference sequence). V lost 4 bases, J lost 3 bases, and 15 bases lay in between. The CDR3 is 16 residues long. This CDR3 is CASSLIRQLDTGELFF. In DNA, the CDR3 is TGTGCCAGCAGCCTTATTAGACAGTTGGACACCGGGGAGCTGTTTTTT.

The J gene is TRBJ1-4, the V gene TRBV5-1; 8 bases align to TRBD1. V lost 4 bases to trimming and J lost 7 bases; unmatched junction nucleotides: 6. Germline CDR1 SGHRS, CDR2 YFSETQ. This CDR3 has 14 residues. The CDR3: CASSQDREGEKLFF. The CDR3 coding sequence is TGCGCCAGCAGCCAGGACAGGGAAGGTGAAAAACTGTTTTTT. The full variable domain, rest sourced from reference TRBV5-1 and TRBJ1-4, is KAGVTQTPRYLIKTRGQQVTLSCSPISGHRSVSWYQQTPGQGLQFLFEYFSETQRNKGNFPGRFSGRQFSNSRSEMNVSTLELGDSALYLCASSQDREGEKLFFGSGTQLSVL.

This chain's CDR3 is CASSLDPPVAGTESYNEQFF. In DNA form, the CDR3 reads TGTGCCAGCAGCTTAGATCCCCCAGTAGCCGGGACAGAATCCTACAATGAGCAGTTCTTC. V and J are TRBV11-2 and TRBJ2-1, with 7 bases aligning to TRBD1. This CDR3 has 20 residues. The V gene's germline CDR1 is SGHAT and CDR2 FQNNGV. With 0 bases clipped from V and 1 base from J, the junction kept 15 bases outside the gene matches. The complete variable domain, with remaining parts taken from reference TRBV11-2 and TRBJ2-1, reads EAGVAQSPRYKIIEKRQSVAFWCNPISGHATLYWYQQILGQGPKLLIQFQNNGVVDDSQLPKDRFSAERLKGVDSTLKIQPAKLEDSAVYLCASSLDPPVAGTESYNEQFFGPGTRLTVL.

The CDR3 DNA reads as TGTGCCAGCAGCTTGGAACTAGCGGTTGGTGAGCAGTTCTTC. It codes for CASSLELAVGEQFF. The chain recombines TRBV5-4 with TRBJ2-1; TRBD2 agrees at 8 bases. CDR3 length equals 14 residues. The ends lost 0 bases at V and 9 bases at J; junction bases unmatched: 5. CDR1 SGHNT and CDR2 YYREEE come from the germline V gene (reference sequence). The full variable domain, completed using reference TRBV5-4 and TRBJ2-1, is ETGVTQSPTHLIKTRGQQVTLRCSSQSGHNTVSWYQQALGQGPQFIFQYYREEENGRGNFPPRFSGLQFPNYSSELNVNALELDDSALYLCASSLELAVGEQFFGPGTRLTVL.